The 15 T cell receptor beta chains below come from one sample, sequenced in a study of CD8 T cell repertoires and HIV-1 epitope variants. Clones were read by immunoSEQ multiplex PCR, and TCRdb kept only the in-frame ones, dropping some. The repertoire includes tens of thousands of clones, roughly 81% of them detected once, and 20% to 30% sits in the top ten. The source material was uncultured baseline CD8+ T cells from peripheral blood mononuclear cells (PBMCs). Every receptor here comes from a male donor with HIV.

The V call is TRBV29-1, the J call TRBJ2-1; 9 nucleotides align to TRBD2. This CDR3 region has 14 residues. In germline, CDR1 is SQVTM, CDR2 ANQGSEA. V trimming: 6 bases; J trimming: 1 base; junction bases outside the gene matches: 4. Here the CDR3 DNA reads TGCAGCGTAGATAGCGGGAGATCCTACAATGAGCAGTTCTTC. Amino acid sequence: CSVDSGRSYNEQFF.

This rearrangement joins TRBV2 to TRBJ2-7, with TRBD2 identical over 8 bases. Germline CDR1 is SNHLY and CDR2 is FYNNEI. CDR3 length: 12 amino acids. V gave up 6 bases and J gave up 2 bases; unmatched junction bases: 0. For the CDR3, the DNA is TGTGCCAGCAGGCGGGAGGCCTACGAGCAGTACTTC. Its translation is CASRREAYEQYF.

Comment on this clone: This same CDR3 is encoded by further DNA sequences in the sample. CDR3 sequence reads: CASSLGAEQYF. The CDR3 region has the DNA TGTGCCAGCAGTCTGGGCGCTGAGCAGTACTTC. The chain carries TRBV28 and TRBJ2-7; D ambiguous. Looked up from germline, CDR1 is MDHEN and CDR2 is SYDVKM. Trimming took 5 bases from V and 7 from J, leaving 9 bases between them. The CDR3 length is 11 residues.

This clone was observed a single time. This chain uses TRBV9 with TRBJ2-1; 9 bases match TRBD2. The CDR3 has 15 residues. Germline CDR1 and CDR2: SGDLS and YYNGEE. V gave up 1 base and J gave up 7 bases; unmatched junction bases: 6. The CDR3 loop reads CASSVSPSGKNEQFF. The CDR3 DNA reads TGTGCCAGCAGCGTATCGCCTAGCGGGAAAAATGAGCAGTTCTTC.

This clone has a single count. The genes are TRBV13 and TRBJ2-7; 9 bases fit TRBD1. V trimming: 5 bases; J trimming: 3 bases; junction bases outside the gene matches: 8. CDR1 is PRHDT, CDR2 FYEKMQ, per germline (reference sequence). The CDR3 length is 15 residues. CDR3 protein: CASSVLGQGNYEQYF. CDR3 nucleotide sequence: TGTGCCAGCAGCGTCCTGGGACAGGGTAACTACGAGCAGTACTTC.

The gene calls are TRBV7-2 and TRBJ2-1, with 9 bases lining up with TRBD1. This CDR3 is 15 amino acids long. After removal of 6 bases from V and 9 bases from J, the junction contained 12 bases not matched to a gene. CDR1 and CDR2 from the germline V gene are SGHTA and FQGNSA. CDR3 region: CASSYVGTGSPEQFF. The CDR3 DNA reads as TGTGCCAGCAGTTACGTGGGGACAGGGTCCCCTGAGCAGTTCTTC.

The chain is built from TRBV7-9 and TRBJ1-5; TRBD1 matches at 7 bases. Looked up from germline, CDR1 is SEHNR and CDR2 is FQNEAQ (reference sequence). The CDR3 extends over 14 amino acids. After removal of 3 bases from V and 3 bases from J, the junction contained 2 bases not matched to a gene. CDR3 nucleotides: TGTGCCAGCAGCTTTACAGGGGACAATCAGCCCCAGCATTTT. This gives the protein CASSFTGDNQPQHF.

The chain uses TRBV4-1 and TRBJ2-5, with D tentatively TRBD1 (6 bases). Germline V gene lookup returns CDR1 MGHRA and CDR2 YSYEKL. This CDR3 spans 17 amino acids. Trimming removed 0 bases from V and 5 bases from J, with 19 bases in between. Here the CDR3 reads CASSQEGASRRSETQYF. For the CDR3, the DNA is TGCGCCAGCAGCCAAGAGGGGGCTAGTCGGAGGTCGGAGACCCAGTACTTC.

The genes are TRBV5-4 and TRBJ2-5; D gene uncertain. The ends were cut back, 3 bases at V and 3 bases at J, with 15 bases in the middle. The CDR3 covers 15 residues. In germline, CDR1 is SGHNT, CDR2 YYREEE (reference sequence). This chain's CDR3 is CASSSNPLDEETQYF. CDR3 nucleotide sequence: TGTGCCAGCAGCTCCAACCCGCTAGATGAAGAGACCCAGTACTTC.

The chain is built from TRBV25-1 and TRBJ1-2; 10 nucleotides align to TRBD1. CDR1 is MGHDK and CDR2 is SYGVNS in the germline V gene. V was pared by 6 bases and J by 6 bases, with 10 bases of the junction left unmatched. The CDR3 loop spans 15 amino acids. The CDR3 coding sequence is TGTGCCAGCAGCCAAGATGACAGGGGGCGGCATGGCTACACCTTC. It specifies CASSQDDRGRHGYTF.

This clone has ten or more counts. The V call is TRBV19, the J call TRBJ1-6, with D hard to call. V was cut by 7 bases and J by 5 bases, with 15 bases left in between. There are 15 residues in the CDR3. CDR1 is LNHDA, CDR2 SQIVND, per germline (reference sequence). As DNA, the CDR3 is TGTGCCAGTACCGACACGGACCCGAATAATTCACCCCTCCACTTT. Translated, it gives CASTDTDPNNSPLHF.

This clone was picked up a small number of times. The chain couples TRBV5-1 to TRBJ1-5; 7 positions agree with TRBD1. Germline CDR1 and CDR2: SGHRS and YFSETQ. The CDR3 runs to 14 residues. Unmatched junction bases numbered 5, after V lost 4 bases and J lost 4 bases. The CDR3 protein is CASSLTGPNQPQHF. The CDR3, as DNA: TGCGCCAGCAGCCTGACAGGGCCTAATCAGCCCCAGCATTTT.

V is TRBV7-9 and J is TRBJ2-7; weak D call: TRBD2 (6 bases). The CDR3 is 14 amino acids. The germline V gene has CDR1 SEHNR and CDR2 FQNEAQ (reference sequence). Trimming took 6 bases from V and 2 from J, leaving 14 bases between them. The CDR3 nucleotides read TGTGCCAGCAGGGGGGACTTTCAGGCCTACGAGCAGTACTTC. Its protein product is CASRGDFQAYEQYF. Drawing the rest from reference TRBV7-9 and TRBJ2-7, the complete variable domain is DTGVSQNPRHKITKRGQNVTFRCDPISEHNRLYWYRQTLGQGPEFLTYFQNEAQLEKSRLLSDRFSAERPKGSFSTLEIQRTEQGDSAMYLCASRGDFQAYEQYFGPGTRLTVT.

The chain employs TRBV7-2 and TRBJ1-1, with 8 bases matching TRBD1. The V segment lost 2 bases and the J segment 1 base; nucleotides outside the gene matches: 3. Germline V CDR1 and CDR2: SGHTA, FQGNSA. The length of the CDR3 is 15 residues. The CDR3 is CASSLQGAGNTEAFF. CDR3 nucleotide sequence: TGTGCCAGCAGCTTACAGGGGGCGGGGAACACTGAAGCTTTCTTT.

V gene TRBV23-1 combines with J gene TRBJ2-5; either TRBD1 or TRBD2 may fit D (5 bases each). The end of the DNA fits TRBJ2-7 better, so the J call may be wrong. TRBV23-1 is identified as an open reading frame with a role that is uncertain. This CDR3 region has 17 residues. The CDR3 sequence is CASSQSGDGAAIYEQYF. The CDR3 DNA sequence: TGCGCCAGCAGTCAATCGGGGGACGGGGCAGCGATCTACGAGCAGTACTTC.